This TCR beta chain came from a study of PD-1 blockade in classical Hodgkin lymphoma. This table comes from immunoSEQ multiplex PCR, and its TCRdb copy is limited to in-frame clones, with some not included. This table holds 40,000 to 50,000 clones, about 88% found once. This clone was counted only a few times. Germline V gene sequence: CDR1 MNHEY, CDR2 SMNVEV (reference sequence). The ends lost 6 bases at V and 3 bases at J; junction bases unmatched: 4. This CDR3 is 13 amino acids long. Every single patient, without exception, relapsed after autologous stem cell transplantation, and brentuximab vedotin exposure varied.

This sequence joins TRBV27 and TRBJ1-2; the match to TRBD1 covers 7 bases. Source: peripheral blood mononuclear cells (PBMCs), taken before the second cycle of nivolumab. This sequence was found in a human donor with classical Hodgkin lymphoma. CDR3: CASRLTGDYGYTF. The CDR3, as DNA: TGTGCCAGCAGACTAACAGGGGACTATGGCTACACCTTC.